Below, 5 T cell receptor beta chains from the same sample are listed, as sequenced in a study of blood T cell repertoires in COVID-19. Measured with immunoSEQ multiplex PCR; TCRdb has only the in-frame clones, and not every one. The sample has more than 100,000 clones; about 79% are singletons. Material: peripheral blood. The receptor set was obtained from a woman in her seventies with acute or convalescent COVID-19.

This clone turned up a few times. The chain links TRBV3-1 (or the pseudogene TRBV3-2) to TRBJ1-5, with 8 bases identical to TRBD1. The V and J ends lost 4 bases and 4 bases, in that order; junction bases with no gene match: 12. This CDR3 region has 17 residues. Germline V gene sequence: CDR1 LGHDT, CDR2 YNNKEL (reference sequence). The CDR3: CASSPPPTGEENQPQHF. DNA of the CDR3: TGTGCCAGCAGCCCCCCCCCGACAGGGGAAGAAAATCAGCCCCAGCATTTT.

This clone was detected only once. This chain connects TRBV12-3 or TRBV12-4 to TRBJ1-5; tentative D call: TRBD1 (5 bases). The CDR3 loop spans 13 amino acids. V was clipped by 3 bases and J by 7 bases, with 10 bases between them. CDR3 in amino acids: CASSLSGMQPQHF. CDR3 DNA sequence: TGTGCCAGCAGTTTGTCAGGGATGCAGCCCCAGCATTTT.

The chain carries TRBV27 and TRBJ1-2; D possibly corresponds to TRBD1 (6 bases). CDR3 length: 14 residues. Germline CDR1 and CDR2: MNHEY and SMNVEV (reference sequence). Trimming left V 6 bases short and J 7 bases short, with 18 bases between. CDR3 nucleotides: TGTGCCAGCAGACCACAGGGACAAAGTGGTGGCTACACCTTC. Translating it yields CASRPQGQSGGYTF.

This chain uses TRBV4-1 with TRBJ1-2; TRBD1 might be the D (5 bases). Trimming pared 4 bases from V and 5 bases from J, leaving 20 bases between. This CDR3 contains 16 residues. Germline-derived CDR1 and CDR2 are MGHRA and YSYEKL. CDR3 in amino acids: CASSPQGTPDLYGYTF. CDR3 bases: TGCGCCAGCAGCCCGCAAGGGACTCCGGATCTATATGGCTACACCTTC.

The CDR3 sequence is CASSQVGATNEKLFF. The CDR3 nucleotides are TGTGCCAGCAGCCAAGTGGGGGCCACTAATGAAAAACTGTTTTTT. This chain joins TRBV14 and TRBJ1-4, with D maybe TRBD1 (6 bases). The CDR3 is 15 residues long. From germline, CDR1 is SGHDN and CDR2 FVKESK. V was pared by 1 base and J by 2 bases, with 8 bases between. Together with reference TRBV14 and TRBJ1-4, the CDR3 gives the full variable domain: EAGVTQFPSHSVIEKGQTVTLRCDPISGHDNLYWYRRVMGKEIKFLLHFVKESKQDESGMPNNRFLAERTGGTYSTLKVQPAELEDSGVYFCASSQVGATNEKLFFGSGTQLSVL.